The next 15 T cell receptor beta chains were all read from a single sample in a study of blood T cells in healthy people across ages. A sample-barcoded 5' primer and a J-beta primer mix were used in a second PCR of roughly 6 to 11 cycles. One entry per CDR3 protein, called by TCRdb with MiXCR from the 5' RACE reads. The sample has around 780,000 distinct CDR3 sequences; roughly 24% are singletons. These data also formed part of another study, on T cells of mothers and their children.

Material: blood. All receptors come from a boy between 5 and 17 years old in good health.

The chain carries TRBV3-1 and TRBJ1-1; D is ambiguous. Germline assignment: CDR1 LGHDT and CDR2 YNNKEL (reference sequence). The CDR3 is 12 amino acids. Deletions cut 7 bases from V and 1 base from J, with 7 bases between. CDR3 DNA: TGTGCCAGCAAAAGACGGAACACTGAAGCTTTCTTT. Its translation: CASKRRNTEAFF.

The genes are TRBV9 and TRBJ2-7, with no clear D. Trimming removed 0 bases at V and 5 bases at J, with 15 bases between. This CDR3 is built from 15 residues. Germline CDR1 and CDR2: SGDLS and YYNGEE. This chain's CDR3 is CASSVVASRIDEQYF. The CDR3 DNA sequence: TGTGCCAGCAGCGTAGTGGCAAGCAGAATCGACGAGCAGTACTTC.

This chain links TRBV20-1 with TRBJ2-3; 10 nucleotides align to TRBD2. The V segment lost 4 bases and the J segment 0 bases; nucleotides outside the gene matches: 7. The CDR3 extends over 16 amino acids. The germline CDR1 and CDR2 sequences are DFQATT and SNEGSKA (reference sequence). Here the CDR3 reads CSAKERGGLSTDTQYF. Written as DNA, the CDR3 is TGCAGTGCTAAGGAGCGGGGGGGCCTTAGCACAGATACGCAGTATTTT.

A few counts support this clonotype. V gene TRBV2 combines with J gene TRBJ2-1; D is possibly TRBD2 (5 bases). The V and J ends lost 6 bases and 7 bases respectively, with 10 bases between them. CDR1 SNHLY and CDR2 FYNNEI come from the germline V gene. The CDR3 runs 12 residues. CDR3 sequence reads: CASRARTNEQFF. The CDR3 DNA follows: TGTGCCAGCAGGGCCCGGACTAATGAGCAGTTCTTC.

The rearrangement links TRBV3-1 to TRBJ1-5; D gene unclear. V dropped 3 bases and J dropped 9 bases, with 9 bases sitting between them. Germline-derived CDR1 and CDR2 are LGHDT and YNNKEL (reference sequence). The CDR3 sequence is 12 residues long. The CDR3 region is CASSQPPRPQHF. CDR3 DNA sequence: TGTGCCAGCAGCCAGCCTCCGCGGCCCCAGCATTTT.

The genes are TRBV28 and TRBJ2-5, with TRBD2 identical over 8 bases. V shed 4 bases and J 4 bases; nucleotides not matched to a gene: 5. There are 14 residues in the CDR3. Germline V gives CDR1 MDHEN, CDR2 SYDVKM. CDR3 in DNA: TGTGCCAGCAGTTCGCCCGGGGGGGGAGAGACCCAGTACTTC. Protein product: CASSSPGGGETQYF.

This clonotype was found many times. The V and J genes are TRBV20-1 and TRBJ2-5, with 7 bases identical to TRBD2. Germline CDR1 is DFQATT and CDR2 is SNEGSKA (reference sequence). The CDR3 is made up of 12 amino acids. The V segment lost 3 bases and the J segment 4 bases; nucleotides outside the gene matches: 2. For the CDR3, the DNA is TGCAGTGCTAGGGGGGGGGGAGAGACCCAGTACTTC. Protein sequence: CSARGGGETQYF.

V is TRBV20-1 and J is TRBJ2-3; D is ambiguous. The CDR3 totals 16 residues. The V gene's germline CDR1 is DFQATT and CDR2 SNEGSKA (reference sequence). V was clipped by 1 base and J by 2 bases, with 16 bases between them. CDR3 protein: CSARVRVVQHTDTQYF. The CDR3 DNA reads TGCAGTGCTAGAGTCCGAGTAGTACAACACACAGATACGCAGTATTTT.

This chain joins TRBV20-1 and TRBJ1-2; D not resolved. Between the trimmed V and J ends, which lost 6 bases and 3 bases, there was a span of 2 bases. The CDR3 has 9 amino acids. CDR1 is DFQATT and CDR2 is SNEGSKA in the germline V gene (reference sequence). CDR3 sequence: CSADYGYTF. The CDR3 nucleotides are TGCAGTGCGGACTATGGCTACACCTTC.

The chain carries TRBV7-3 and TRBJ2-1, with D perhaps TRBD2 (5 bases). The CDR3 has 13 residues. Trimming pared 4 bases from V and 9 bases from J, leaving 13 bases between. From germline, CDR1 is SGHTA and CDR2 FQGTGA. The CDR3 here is CASSSGLYFEQFF. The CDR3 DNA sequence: TGTGCCAGCAGCTCCGGACTCTATTTTGAGCAGTTCTTC.

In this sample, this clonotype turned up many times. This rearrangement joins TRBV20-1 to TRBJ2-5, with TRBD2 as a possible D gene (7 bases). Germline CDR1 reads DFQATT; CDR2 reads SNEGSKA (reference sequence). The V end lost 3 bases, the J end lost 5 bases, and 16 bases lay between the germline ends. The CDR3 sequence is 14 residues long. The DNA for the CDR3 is TGCAGTGCTAGGATTGGAAGGGGGGGGGAGACCCAGTACTTC. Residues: CSARIGRGGETQYF.

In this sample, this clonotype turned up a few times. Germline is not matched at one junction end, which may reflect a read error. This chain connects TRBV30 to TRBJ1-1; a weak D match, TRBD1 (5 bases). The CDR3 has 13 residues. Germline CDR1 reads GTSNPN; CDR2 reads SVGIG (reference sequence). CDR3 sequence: CAWSRRGDTEAFF. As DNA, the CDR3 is TGTGCTTGGAGTCGCAGAGGGGACACTGAAGCTTTCTTT.

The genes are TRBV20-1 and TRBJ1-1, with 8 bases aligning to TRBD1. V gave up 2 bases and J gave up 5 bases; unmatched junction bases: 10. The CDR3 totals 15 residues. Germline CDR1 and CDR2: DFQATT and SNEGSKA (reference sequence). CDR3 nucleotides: TGCAGTGCTAGACAGTTGGACAGGGATCATACTGAAGCTTTCTTT. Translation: CSARQLDRDHTEAFF.

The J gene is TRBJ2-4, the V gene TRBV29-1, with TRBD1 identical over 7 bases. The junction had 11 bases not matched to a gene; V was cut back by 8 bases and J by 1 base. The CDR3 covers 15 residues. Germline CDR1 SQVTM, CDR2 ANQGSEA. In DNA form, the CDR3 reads TGCAGCCTCGCCCGGGACAGAAGGGCCAAAAACATTCAGTACTTC. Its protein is CSLARDRRAKNIQYF.

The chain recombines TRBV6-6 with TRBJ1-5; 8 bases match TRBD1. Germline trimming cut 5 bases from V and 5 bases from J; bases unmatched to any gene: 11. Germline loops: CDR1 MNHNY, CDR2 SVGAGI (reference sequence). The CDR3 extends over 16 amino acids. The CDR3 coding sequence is TGTGCCAGCAGTCGCACCGACAGGGGCAATCATCAGCCCCAGCATTTT. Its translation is CASSRTDRGNHQPQHF.